This TCR beta chain was found in a study of cytomegalovirus exposure and HLA in healthy donors (dated by TCRdb to the late 2010s). With regard to the full study: In an earlier analysis of roughly 590 of the donors, 250 to 350 Gb of sequence data and some 100 million unique TCR beta sequences from roughly 200 million T cells were reported. An early release covering around 630 HLA-typed donors comprised about 290 gigabases of sequencing data and tens of millions of unique TCR sequences. Among the roughly 390 genotyped donors, around 81% belonged to the genetic ancestry cluster associated with self-reported Caucasian donors. The study aimed to test whether cataloging public T cell receptors could reveal signatures of past pathogen exposure. Using immunosequencing, the study profiled T cell repertoires from 500 to 800 subjects and related those repertoires to cytomegalovirus serostatus. A separate validation cohort of about 110 different subjects was used in addition to the 666-subject first cohort. The study combined high-throughput TCR immunosequencing, statistical association of individual TCRs with disease status, and machine learning to predict cytomegalovirus infection status. A later analysis re-analyzed previously published TCR beta repertoires from several hundred donors and added high-resolution HLA genotyping to study TCR occurrence patterns. Rather than drawing on any new phenotypic data, the later analysis identified candidate immune exposures from TCR beta sequences and the way those sequences occurred across donors. In an earlier analysis of roughly 600 of the donors, high-throughput TCR beta sequencing was used to judge whether each TCR beta V gene segment behaved as functional or pseudogenic. Donor age, sex, ethnicity and CMV serostatus were collected together with the repertoire data. A later genetic analysis used genome-wide SNP genotypes for 398 of the 666 donors, treating that subset as a discovery cohort. All discovery cohort repertoires had been generated using a single sequencing platform. HLA typing included class I and class II loci at four-digit resolution. Typing coverage differed by locus: A, B, C, DRB1 and DQB1 were typed in about 629-630 donors, DQA1 in approximately 520, DPA1 in roughly 590, and DPB1 in approximately 450. Four or five DR-DQ haplotypes were handled as single units for association and clustering because linkage in the cohort was strong. Across around 400 genotyped donors of the cohort, an average of roughly 230,000 unique TCR beta nucleotide sequences per donor were sequenced, and around 19% of those sequences were non-productive. Points the paper makes about the study in general: This cohort had only TCR beta chains sequenced, and the lack of alpha or paired-chain data limited which features could be detected. A few of the identified cytomegalovirus-associated TCR beta chains were confirmed in vitro to be specific for cytomegalovirus antigens. The classifier was reported to diagnose cytomegalovirus status with high specificity and sensitivity in both the original and validation cohorts. Because HLA typing was missing for some donors at each locus, association tests included only the typed subset. At a false discovery rate of 0.05, a later analysis linked about 17,000 TCR beta sequences to specific HLA alleles. A cluster of highly shared sequence variants was judged likely to be a technical artifact of the sequencing pipeline. In a later analysis, TCR association rates were found to vary across HLA loci, with the most associated TCRs seen for DRB1 alleles and the fewest for HLA-C alleles. Seventeen rarely observed V segments, including chromosome 9 orphons, were excluded from the earlier analysis of a few hundred of the donors because counts were too low. While some public TCRs were present in many individuals, most TCR sequences turned up only very rarely across donors. A further reported finding was that TCR beta sequences accurately predicted the HLA-A and HLA-B alleles for most subjects in the first cohort. Linkage disequilibrium might explain the correlated functional status among segregating V segments, but an unknown experimental factor could not be ruled out. In an earlier analysis of a few hundred of the donors, most TCR beta V segments were observed in productive rearrangements about 87% or about 30% of the time, broadly matching IMGT annotations. For the cohort, immune exposure information was limited to CMV serostatus. When HLA alleles, especially DR and DQ, strongly co-occurred, TCR associations were difficult to assign to individual alleles. In a later genetic analysis, fewer N-insertions in productive TCRs were reported among donors in an Asian-associated ancestry cluster than the roughly 700-donor mean. It was suggested by the authors that the approach could potentially be generalized to other disease states and immunological phenotypes. The study gave a list of under 200 TCR beta chains associated with cytomegalovirus. In a later analysis, most CMV-associated TCR beta chains were found to appear HLA-restricted, with HLA associations seemingly driven largely by CMV exposure. A later genetic analysis associated a missense DCLRE1C variant with V-gene and J-gene trimming of TCR beta chains, and an independent cohort replicated the association. A later analysis found that HLA-associated TCR beta chains were more clonally expanded and had lower generation probabilities than equally common non-associated chains. The presence/absence analyses assumed that sequencing depth was roughly uniform across donors, and that assumption may not be true. According to a later analysis, parvovirus B19, influenza, CMV and Epstein-Barr virus appeared linked to several top co-occurrence clusters. Because the 87-base-pair reads could not distinguish some IMGT-functional V segments, including TRBV6-2 and TRBV6-3, those segments were excluded.

Concerning this clone itself: The specificity of this receptor is unknown. The input lacks base qualities; no much larger clone sits a single base away.

The receptor library was made with the immunoSEQ multiplex PCR assay. The multiplex PCR relied on a mix of 60 forward primers for TCR Vbeta segments and 13 reverse primers for TCR Jbeta segments. The CDR3 region of rearranged TCR beta genes was amplified from genomic DNA with a multiplex PCR assay. On the Illumina HiSeq System, the amplified TCR beta libraries were sequenced as 87-base-pair reads. On the study's bioinformatics: Across the 500 to 700 repertoires, a later analysis counted 78 million or so unique TCR beta chains, approximately 10 million of which were shared by at least two donors. To remove PCR and sequencing errors, raw reads were error-corrected and collapsed into unique sequences using a nearest-neighbor algorithm that merged closely related sequences. V, D and J gene segments were assigned by aligning CDR3 sequences to IMGT reference sequences. For a sequence to be retained, a match of at least six nucleotides was required to both a V gene segment and a J gene segment. Rearrangements were called productive when the CDR3 lacked stop codons and stayed in frame with V and J; all others were non-productive. Following IMGT convention, CDR3 was defined as the stretch from the second conserved V-encoded cysteine to the conserved J-encoded phenylalanine. In an earlier analysis of around 570 of the donors, sequences lacking an unambiguous match to a single V gene segment were excluded. An earlier analysis of several hundred of the donors called V segments functional above 56.7% productive rearrangements and segregating when the between-donor standard deviation exceeded 5%. To diagnose cytomegalovirus status from the catalog of TCR beta chain sequences, a statistical classification framework was built. V and J gene assignment, in a later analysis, came from comparing TCR nucleotide sequences with IMGT/GENE-DB human TR gene sequences. The TCRdist pipeline was used in a later analysis to assign CDR3 sequences and most-parsimonious VDJ recombination scenarios. In a later analysis, every TCR beta chain was defined by the combination of its CDR3 amino acid sequence and its V-gene family, and reads without a unique V-gene family were dropped. In a later analysis, several hundred highly shared, low-generation-probability nucleotide sequences were removed to address suspected cross-contamination and a sequencing artifact. In a later analysis, a clonal expansion index for each public chain was calculated from normalized within-repertoire ranks of inferred template counts. Generation probabilities in a later analysis came from a VDJ recombination model fitted to out-of-frame rearrangements, and those results were checked against IGoR. In a later analysis, TCR-TCR, TCR-HLA and TCR-CMV co-occurrence was scored with hypergeometric tests, and a repertoire-size bias correction was applied to TCR pairs. In a later analysis, false discovery rates were estimated by permuting HLA or CMV assignments 20 times. In a later analysis, co-occurring TCRs were grouped with DBSCAN, and TCRdist sequence similarity was added when clustering was performed within HLA-allele-positive subsets. Repertoires with fewer than 30,000 or more than 120,000 public chains were left out of co-occurrence clustering, as were five repertoires with anomalous nucleotide sharing. The table comes from immuneACCESS by way of TCRdb, which keeps in-frame sequences with V and J called. Part of the clones is missing from these tables; in studies checked, under half for an unresolved V gene and the rest for unknown reasons. That table gives V, J and clone size, and the DNA gave D and trimming. This sample has fewer than 200,000 clones in its table, and 75% to 90% of those were observed once. In total, the top ten clones hold around 1% of the sample.

In total, fewer than 750 healthy bone marrow donors made up the cohort. At the time of sampling, every cohort member was nominally healthy, though immune exposures that went unrecorded were likely present. The donor tested CMV seronegative, placing the donor among the 350 or so seronegative members of the cohort. Every donor gave a peripheral blood sample, and the peripheral blood mononuclear cells from that sample were used for TCR beta sequencing. Genomic DNA was extracted from the blood cell samples with the Qiagen DNeasy Blood Extraction Kit. Via the germline V gene, CDR1 is SNHLY and CDR2 FYNNEI. The CDR3 spans 14 residues, from the cysteine through the phenylalanine. The CDR3 DNA has 42 bases and is translated from base 1. The V end gives up 8 bases and the J end 6 bases, leaving 9 bases in the junction not matched to a gene.

This receptor was taken from a boy aged 2 to 10 in good health and CMV-seronegative. Sequenced sample: PBMCs. Recombination joined TRBV2 with TRBJ1-5, with 8 bases aligning to TRBD1. The CDR3 protein is CASGEDRVAQPQHF. DNA sequence: TGTGCCAGCGGCGAGGACAGGGTGGCTCAGCCCCAGCATTTT. The full variable domain, with segments outside the CDR3 supplied by the reference TRBV2 and TRBJ1-5 proteins, appears as EPEVTQTPSHQVTQMGQEVILRCVPISNHLYFYWYRQILGQKVEFLVSFYNNEISEKSEIFDDQFSVERPDGSNFTLKIRSTKLEDSAMYFCASGEDRVAQPQHFGDGTRLSIL.